This TCR beta chain was retrieved from a study of shared clonotypes between healthy human individuals. The table came from immunoSEQ multiplex PCR; TCRdb's copy has only in-frame clones and leaves some out. The sample comprises some 2.4 million clones, 90% to 95% of which are singletons, and roughly 0.36% rests with the top ten. The CDR3 extends over 15 amino acids. V was clipped by 5 bases and J by 4 bases; unmatched bases: 5. Germline V CDR1 and CDR2: SGHVS, FNYEAQ. Source material: naive CD4+ T cells from PBMCs. Sample subset: CD45RA+ positively selected. The receptor comes from a man aged 18 to 30 in good health. Some clones in this sample may be carry-over from other donors' samples. The genes are TRBV7-6 and TRBJ1-3; 10 bases are a match to TRBD1. CDR3 coding DNA: TGTGCCAGCAGCCCCTGGACAGGGGGAGGAAACACCATATATTTT. It is translated as CASSPWTGGGNTIYF.